These 26 T cell receptor beta chains came from one sample sequenced in a study of T-cell memory formation after mild COVID-19. Using its own MiXCR run on the 5' RACE reads, TCRdb lists one record per CDR3 protein. The table lists just under 150,000 distinct CDR3 sequences, about 19% of them singletons. Material: PBMCs or a T cell subset sorted from them (not recorded which). These receptors were taken from an adult woman who had mild COVID-19 (a few samples of this study predate the infection). Cell type and time point are not known.

The chain couples TRBV10-3 to TRBJ2-1; TRBD1 matches 7 bases. Germline values: CDR1 ENHRY, CDR2 SYGVKD. Trimming cost V 5 bases and J 6 bases; bases outside gene matches: 7. This CDR3 has 14 residues. This chain's CDR3 is CAISNQQGSNEQFF. The DNA for the CDR3 is TGTGCCATCAGTAACCAACAGGGGTCCAATGAGCAGTTCTTC.

In its sample, this clonotype was seen a few times. V usage is TRBV5-5 and J usage is TRBJ2-6; no definite D call. Germline assignment: CDR1 SGHKS and CDR2 YYEKEE (reference sequence). Trimming stripped 1 base from V and 0 bases from J, with 8 bases between. The CDR3 runs 16 residues. Written as DNA, the CDR3 is TGTGCCAGCAGCTTGCCGTACAGCTCTGGGGCCAACGTCCTGACTTTC. It encodes CASSLPYSSGANVLTF.

The chain uses TRBV4-3 and TRBJ2-1; tentatively, D is TRBD2 (6 bases). The V end was cut by 1 base, the J end by 3 bases, with 10 bases between. CDR1 and CDR2 from the germline V gene are LGHNA and YSLEER. The CDR3 loop spans 15 amino acids. CDR3 in amino acids: CASSQGLGGYNEQFF. The CDR3 nucleotides read TGCGCCAGCAGCCAAGGACTAGGTGGCTACAATGAGCAGTTCTTC.

There are a few counts of this clonotype. This chain connects TRBV18 to TRBJ2-7; TRBD2 is a possible D gene (5 bases). The V gene lost 2 bases and the J gene lost 6 bases, with 11 bases spanning the gap. CDR1 is KGHSH and CDR2 is LQKENI in the germline V gene. CDR3 length equals 13 residues. CDR3 residues: CASSPGEGFEQYF. The DNA of the CDR3 is TGTGCCAGCTCACCAGGCGAGGGATTCGAGCAGTACTTC.

This clonotype was seen only a few times. CDR3 amino acids: CATSDWTGKGRYTF. CDR3 nucleotide sequence: TGTGCCACCAGTGATTGGACAGGGAAAGGGCGCTACACCTTC. The chain joins TRBV24-1 to TRBJ1-2; the match to TRBD1 covers 8 bases. Trimming took 2 bases from V and 9 from J; bases not matched to a gene: 7. Germline V lookup: CDR1 KGHDR, CDR2 SFDVKD. The CDR3 length is 14 residues.

The sample holds a few counts of this clonotype. The chain recombines TRBV12-3 or TRBV12-4 with TRBJ1-1; 7 bases match TRBD1. The CDR3 sequence is 16 residues long. The trim removed 2 bases at V and 1 base at J, leaving 7 bases unmatched. The CDR3 here is CASSLQPRTGNTEAFF. The CDR3 DNA follows: TGTGCCAGCAGTTTACAACCGAGGACAGGGAACACTGAAGCTTTCTTT.

V usage is TRBV18 and J usage is TRBJ2-7; 11 bases line up with TRBD1. CDR1 is KGHSH and CDR2 is LQKENI in the germline V gene. The junction had 11 bases not matched to a gene; V was cut back by 3 bases and J by 7 bases. The CDR3 spans 16 residues. CDR3 nucleotides: TGTGCCAGCTCACCCGGTCCGGGACAGGGGGTTGGAGAGCAGTACTTC. Its protein product is CASSPGPGQGVGEQYF. Drawing the rest from reference TRBV18 and TRBJ2-7, the complete variable domain is NAGVMQNPRHLVRRRGQEARLRCSPMKGHSHVYWYRQLPEEGLKFMVYLQKENIIDESGMPKERFSAEFPKEGPSILRIQQVVRGDSAAYFCASSPGPGQGVGEQYFGPGTRLTVT.

This clonotype was found a few times. The chain has TRBV14 and TRBJ2-7; D gene unclear. The CDR3 loop spans 18 amino acids. Looked up from germline, CDR1 is SGHDN and CDR2 is FVKESK. Trimming left V 0 bases short and J 3 bases short, with 21 bases between. The CDR3 loop reads CASSQDTSSNVKVYEQYF. In DNA, the CDR3 is TGTGCCAGCAGCCAAGATACGAGTTCCAACGTAAAGGTCTACGAGCAGTACTTC. Variable domain in full (rest from reference TRBV14 and TRBJ2-7): EAGVTQFPSHSVIEKGQTVTLRCDPISGHDNLYWYRRVMGKEIKFLLHFVKESKQDESGMPNNRFLAERTGGTYSTLKVQPAELEDSGVYFCASSQDTSSNVKVYEQYFGPGTRLTVT.

This clonotype was observed a few times. The chain combines TRBV7-6 with TRBJ2-1, with 7 bases that match TRBD2. Germline V gene data show CDR1 as SGHVS and CDR2 as FNYEAQ. V gave up 6 bases and J gave up 10 bases; unmatched junction bases: 12. The CDR3 is 14 residues long. The CDR3 nucleotides read TGTGCCAGCAGTTCAGTGGGAGGGGATAGGGAGCAGTTCTTC. Amino acid sequence: CASSSVGGDREQFF. Filled out from reference TRBV7-6 and TRBJ2-1, the complete variable domain reads GAGVSQSPRYKVTKRGQDVALRCDPISGHVSLYWYRQALGQGPEFLTYFNYEAQQDKSGLPNDRFSAERPEGSISTLTIQRTEQRDSAMYRCASSSVGGDREQFFGPGTRLTVL.

The V call is TRBV28, the J call TRBJ1-1; TRBD1 is a possible D gene (5 bases). CDR3 length equals 13 residues. Trimming stripped 3 bases from V and 6 bases from J, with 11 bases between. CDR1 and CDR2 (germline): MDHEN, SYDVKM. The CDR3 DNA reads as TGTGCCAGCAGTTTGGAGGGGCCCCCTGAAGCTTTCTTT. As protein: CASSLEGPPEAFF.

This clonotype was observed a few times. This sequence joins TRBV15 and TRBJ1-2, with a weak D call TRBD1 (5 bases). Trimming pared 1 base from V and 3 bases from J, leaving 9 bases between. CDR3 size: 14 residues. Germline V gene data show CDR1 as LNHNV and CDR2 as YYDKDF (reference sequence). The CDR3 DNA sequence: TGTGCCACCAGCAGAGTAGGGGCCGACTATGGCTACACCTTC. Translated, it gives CATSRVGADYGYTF.

The chain couples TRBV7-9 to TRBJ1-1; D remains unclear. V was trimmed by 7 bases and J by 2 bases, leaving 14 bases between them. There are 14 residues in the CDR3. The V gene's germline CDR1 is SEHNR and CDR2 FQNEAQ (reference sequence). CDR3: CASTLFGLNTEAFF. CDR3 in DNA: TGTGCCAGCACCCTGTTCGGCTTAAACACTGAAGCTTTCTTT.

This clonotype was detected a few times. This chain uses TRBV12-3 or TRBV12-4 with TRBJ2-1; D perhaps matches TRBD1 (6 bases). V gave up 6 bases and J gave up 1 base, with 19 bases separating them. The CDR3 sequence is 17 residues long. The CDR3 DNA reads TGTGCCAGCAGCCTGATGTTGGCAGGGGAGTCCTACAATGAGCAGTTCTTC. Its protein is CASSLMLAGESYNEQFF.

The gene calls are TRBV25-1 and TRBJ2-5, with D unclear. The ends were cut back, 6 bases at V and 5 bases at J, with 16 bases in the middle. CDR3 length: 14 amino acids. Germline values: CDR1 MGHDK, CDR2 SYGVNS. The CDR3 loop reads CASRDGVFVETQYF. The CDR3 DNA reads TGTGCCAGCAGGGACGGAGTTTTCGTGGAGACCCAGTACTTC.

This clonotype has a handful of counts. This chain joins TRBV2 and TRBJ2-7, with D perhaps matching TRBD1 (6 bases). This CDR3 comprises 12 residues. CDR1 and CDR2 from the germline V gene are SNHLY and FYNNEI. Between the trimmed V and J ends, which lost 7 bases and 3 bases, there was a span of 10 bases. CDR3 amino acids: CASKQGLYEQYF. The DNA of the CDR3 is TGTGCCAGCAAGCAGGGGCTCTACGAGCAGTACTTC. Full variable domain (remainder filled in from reference TRBV2 and TRBJ2-7): EPEVTQTPSHQVTQMGQEVILRCVPISNHLYFYWYRQILGQKVEFLVSFYNNEISEKSEIFDDQFSVERPDGSNFTLKIRSTKLEDSAMYFCASKQGLYEQYFGPGTRLTVT.

This clonotype was seen repeatedly, ten times or more. The rearrangement uses TRBV12-3 or TRBV12-4 and TRBJ2-4; possible D gene TRBD1, 6 bases. The V and J ends lost 5 bases and 0 bases respectively, with 14 bases between them. The length of the CDR3 is 16 residues. In DNA form, the CDR3 reads TGTGCCAGCAGTCTCGACAGGACTTTAGCCAAAAACATTCAGTACTTC. Its protein is CASSLDRTLAKNIQYF.

V gene TRBV7-7 combines with J gene TRBJ2-2, with D perhaps matching TRBD2 (5 bases). CDR3 length equals 13 residues. V shed 2 bases and J shed 6 bases, with 7 bases lying between them. Looked up from germline, CDR1 is SSHAT and CDR2 is FNYEAQ (reference sequence). CDR3 sequence (DNA): TGTGCCAGCAGCTTACAGAGGGCCGGGGAGCTGTTTTTT. Residues: CASSLQRAGELFF.

This clonotype turned up a few times. The chain links TRBV6-5 to TRBJ1-1; 7 nucleotides line up with TRBD1. The germline gives CDR1 MNHEY, CDR2 SVGAGI. CDR3 size: 14 residues. Trimming removed 5 bases from V and 11 bases from J; junction bases left unmatched: 14. DNA of the CDR3: TGTGCCAGCAGTCAATCCCCGAGAACAGGGGTCGCTTTCTTT. It specifies CASSQSPRTGVAFF.

V gene TRBV20-1 combines with J gene TRBJ1-5; D is unresolved. CDR3 length equals 14 residues. The germline gives CDR1 DFQATT, CDR2 SNEGSKA (reference sequence). Trimming left V 3 bases short and J 0 bases short, with 9 bases between. The CDR3 region has the DNA TGCAGTGCTAGCAGTGCTCATAGCAATCAGCCCCAGCATTTT. Translated: CSASSAHSNQPQHF.

The chain uses TRBV30 and TRBJ2-6; D uncertain. Germline CDR1 and CDR2: GTSNPN and SVGIG (reference sequence). CDR3 length: 14 amino acids. Trimming took off 2 bases at V and 0 bases at J, with 5 bases between the two ends. The CDR3 region is CAWSMASGANVLTF. The DNA of the CDR3 is TGTGCCTGGAGTATGGCCTCTGGGGCCAACGTCCTGACTTTC.

This clonotype was seen a handful of times. The V call is TRBV10-3, the J call TRBJ2-3; D is undetermined. Trimming took off 0 bases at V and 1 base at J, with 8 bases between the two ends. CDR1 is ENHRY and CDR2 is SYGVKD in the germline V gene. The CDR3 runs to 15 residues. CDR3 nucleotides: TGTGCCATCAGTGAGTCCGGCGGAGGCACAGATACGCAGTATTTT. Residues: CAISESGGGTDTQYF.

This clonotype was seen a handful of times. This rearrangement joins TRBV20-1 to TRBJ2-1; 12 positions agree with TRBD2. The germline CDR1 and CDR2 sequences are DFQATT and SNEGSKA (reference sequence). CDR3 length equals 16 residues. The V and J ends lost 2 bases and 7 bases, in that order; junction bases with no gene match: 9. The CDR3 is CSARRGLAGSGNEQFF. CDR3 sequence (DNA): TGCAGTGCTAGACGCGGACTAGCGGGGTCGGGAAATGAGCAGTTCTTC.

The rearrangement uses TRBV29-1 and TRBJ2-2; perhaps TRBD2 as D (6 bases). The germline gives CDR1 SQVTM, CDR2 ANQGSEA. The V end lost 4 bases, the J end lost 0 bases, and 12 bases lay between the germline ends. The CDR3 consists of 15 residues. The DNA for the CDR3 is TGCAGCGTTGTAGTGGCGGGGACGAACACCGGGGAGCTGTTTTTT. Amino acid sequence: CSVVVAGTNTGELFF.

A few counts support this clonotype. The V gene is TRBV7-6, the J gene TRBJ2-3, with 11 bases fitting TRBD2. The CDR3 covers 18 residues. V dropped 2 bases and J dropped 3; count of bases not matched to a gene: 10. CDR1 is SGHVS, CDR2 FNYEAQ, per germline. The CDR3 nucleotides are TGTGCCAGCAGCTTACCCCGAAGTCTAGCGGGAGGAACAGATACGCAGTATTTT. This gives the protein CASSLPRSLAGGTDTQYF.

CDR3 coding DNA: TGTGCCAGTGGAGTCGGCACAGATACGCAGTATTTT. Translated, it gives CASGVGTDTQYF. The rearrangement links TRBV9 to TRBJ2-3; D unresolved. This CDR3 has 12 amino acids. The germline gives CDR1 SGDLS, CDR2 YYNGEE. The germline V and J ends were trimmed by 8 bases and 1 base, with 8 bases remaining between them.

The J gene is TRBJ1-6, the V gene TRBV7-2; unclear D gene. Trimming took 2 bases from V and 7 from J, leaving 12 bases between them. Germline V gene lookup returns CDR1 SGHTA and CDR2 FQGNSA. The CDR3 length is 15 residues. CDR3 amino acids: CASSLRARANSPLHF. Here the CDR3 DNA reads TGTGCCAGCAGCTTAAGGGCCCGAGCCAATTCACCCCTCCACTTT. Using reference TRBV7-2 and TRBJ1-6 for the parts outside the CDR3, the full variable domain is GAGVSQSPSNKVTEKGKDVELRCDPISGHTALYWYRQSLGQGLEFLIYFQGNSAPDKSGLPSDRFSAERTGGSVSTLTIQRTQQEDSAVYLCASSLRARANSPLHFGNGTRLTVT.